A selection of T cell receptor beta chains follows, all from one sample in a study of blood T cell repertoires in COVID-19. Here immunoSEQ multiplex PCR was the method, and the copy in TCRdb shows in-frame clones only, minus some. The sample carries roughly 350,000 clones, roughly 85% recorded once. Sequenced sample: peripheral blood. The receptors derive from a woman in her late teens or twenties with acute or convalescent COVID-19. Each CDR3 is given with its conserved first and last residue. Some rows mark clone size as missing; the rest say once, few, many or name a class of expanded clone.

v_call clone_size cdr3_aa
TRBV27 - CASSSYAKGVRDTQYF
TRBV11-2 few CASSPSTGSYEQYF
TRBV6-5 - CASSYDGTLSDGYTF
TRBV5-6 - CASSLPTGALTYEQYF
TRBV5-5 - CASSFRTSGGSTDTQYF
TRBV5-6 - CASSLATFAGANVLTF
TRBV5-1 - CASSLGRRYEQYF
TRBV2 - CASSVEQESSGGYTF
TRBV27 - CASSLSGGTGINQPQHF
TRBV20-1 - CSASRLAGGSLGGELFF
TRBV7-9 once CASSLQAGNTIYF
TRBV11-2 - CASSLDSPGQPQHF
TRBV3-1/TRBV3-2 - CASSSRSPAGELFF
TRBV7-9 - CASSLVATIRAAGELFF
TRBV2 - CASSESADSSNQPQHF
TRBV19 - CASSTSGTGSTLYNEQFF
TRBV6-5 - CASRGQWGTEAFF
TRBV14 - CASSQVRPRGGTEAFF
TRBV27 - CASSTRQGSAFF
TRBV28 - CASSLLARVRGDEQYF
TRBV7-2 few CASSLASRGARETQYF
TRBV5-1 - CASSLTRGYGYTF
TRBV11-2 - CASSFLNRGDIQYF
TRBV6-1 - CASSDIGGIYEQYF
TRBV9 - CASSVETGGFGYTF
TRBV7-3 - CASSFGTSRDTQYF
TRBV5-1 - CASSPDREDYNEQFF
TRBV6-6 - CASSYVIGTDPYEQYF
TRBV5-3 - CARSSPRNEQFF
TRBV27 - CASSPFRQGNTEAFF
TRBV11-3 - CASGTGTRGNNEQFF
TRBV5-1 few CASYAGLQGLTDTQYF
TRBV10-2 - CASAWSVETQYF
TRBV19 - CASSPEGAGEAFF
TRBV5-1 - CASSLGTGVSYNEQFF
TRBV27 - CASSPTGTGIPGANVLTF
TRBV5-6 - CASSLSFVAVNEQFF
TRBV9 - CASSPWDRVRTGNTIYF
TRBV5-4 few CASRTTGDRLNYGYTF
TRBV30 - CAWSDWTVSVGYTF
TRBV3-1/TRBV3-2 - CASSHDPGGAYNEQFF
TRBV18 - CASSPDEREGPLGPDTQYF
TRBV7-3 - CASSDGAPYGYTF
TRBV18 - CASSSSGTEETQYF
TRBV11-2 - CASSLTSNTGELFF
TRBV21-1 - CARRANTEAFF
TRBV11-2 - CASGVVGYGYTF
TRBV9 - CASSASGLAVAGELFF
TRBV9 - CASSRGNEQFF
TRBV3-1/TRBV3-2 - CASSHDISYEQYF
TRBV5-4 - CASSVGGGTYNSPLHF
TRBV30 few CAWSSGGGNGYTF
TRBV27 - CASSPKGGDLGSPLHF
TRBV24-1 - CATSVTGGNHYEQYF
TRBV9 - CASSPRLAGEYNEQFF
TRBV7-6 - CASSPGTGDTGELFF